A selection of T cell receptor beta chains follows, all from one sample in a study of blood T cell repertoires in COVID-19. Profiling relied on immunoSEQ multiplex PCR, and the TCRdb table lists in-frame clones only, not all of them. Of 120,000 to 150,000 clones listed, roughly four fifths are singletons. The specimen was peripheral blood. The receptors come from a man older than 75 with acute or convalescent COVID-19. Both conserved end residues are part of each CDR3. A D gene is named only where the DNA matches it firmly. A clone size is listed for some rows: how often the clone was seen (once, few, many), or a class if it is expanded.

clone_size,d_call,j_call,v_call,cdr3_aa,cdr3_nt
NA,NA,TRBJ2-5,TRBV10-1,CASGVVRGAEETQYF,TGCGCCAGCGGGGTCGTTCGGGGGGCCGAGGAGACCCAGTACTTC
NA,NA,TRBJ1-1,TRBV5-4,CASSGAFTEAFF,TGTGCCAGCAGCGGGGCGTTCACTGAAGCTTTCTTT
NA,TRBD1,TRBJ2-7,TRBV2,CASSARQGGYEQYF,TGTGCCAGCAGTGCAAGACAGGGGGGTTACGAGCAGTACTTC
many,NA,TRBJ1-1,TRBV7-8,CASSLDRASAEAFF,TGTGCCAGCAGCTTAGACAGGGCAAGCGCTGAAGCTTTCTTT
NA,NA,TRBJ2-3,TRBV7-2,CASSFPSTDTQYF,TGTGCCAGCAGCTTCCCTAGCACAGATACGCAGTATTTT
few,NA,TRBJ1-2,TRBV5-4,CASSLGEDGYTF,TGTGCCAGCAGCTTAGGAGAGGATGGCTACACCTTC
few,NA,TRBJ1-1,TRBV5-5,CASSPMNTEAFF,TGTGCCAGCAGCCCCATGAACACTGAAGCTTTCTTT
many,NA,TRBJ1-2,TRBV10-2,CASSEPSSRSLGYTF,TGCGCCAGCAGTGAGCCGTCATCCCGAAGCCTTGGCTACACCTTC
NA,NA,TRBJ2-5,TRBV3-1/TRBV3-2,CASSQDPGGQETQYF,TGTGCCAGCAGCCAAGATCCGGGGGGCCAGGAGACCCAGTACTTC
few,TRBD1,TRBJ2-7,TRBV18,CASSPVGSTGAVYEQYF,TGTGCCAGCTCACCAGTAGGGTCGACAGGGGCGGTCTACGAGCAGTACTTC
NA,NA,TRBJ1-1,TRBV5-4,CASSTGQWARNTEAFF,TGTGCCAGCAGCACCGGCCAGTGGGCCCGGAACACTGAAGCTTTCTTT
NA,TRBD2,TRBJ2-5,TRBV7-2,CASSPTSGGAGRETQYF,TGTGCCAGCAGCCCGACTAGCGGGGGGGCGGGTCGAGAGACCCAGTACTTC
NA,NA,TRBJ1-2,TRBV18,CASSPEQQVGYTF,TGTGCCAGCTCACCAGAACAACAGGTTGGCTACACCTTC
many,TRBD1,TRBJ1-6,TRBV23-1,CASSQPGQVNSPLHF,TGCGCCAGCAGTCAGCCGGGACAGGTAAATTCACCCCTCCACTTT
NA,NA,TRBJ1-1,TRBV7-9,CASGVGTTTEAFF,TGTGCCAGCGGTGTAGGGACAACGACTGAAGCTTTCTTT
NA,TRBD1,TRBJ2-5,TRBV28,CASSSGGQVQETQYF,TGTGCCAGCAGTTCGGGTGGACAGGTACAAGAGACCCAGTACTTC
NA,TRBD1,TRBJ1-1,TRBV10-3,CAIRGQANTEAFF,TGTGCCATCAGGGGACAGGCGAACACTGAAGCTTTCTTT
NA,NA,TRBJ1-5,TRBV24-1,CATGGGNQPQHF,TGTGCCACCGGGGGCGGGAATCAGCCCCAGCATTTT
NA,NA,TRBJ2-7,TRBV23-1,CASTPTDTNYEQYF,TGCGCCAGCACCCCGACAGATACAAACTACGAGCAGTACTTC
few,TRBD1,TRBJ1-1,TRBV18,CASSASQGATQAFF,TGTGCCAGCTCAGCATCACAGGGGGCAACCCAAGCTTTCTTT
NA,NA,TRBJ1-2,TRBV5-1,CASSLADQGYGYTF,TGCGCCAGCAGCTTGGCTGATCAGGGCTATGGCTACACCTTC
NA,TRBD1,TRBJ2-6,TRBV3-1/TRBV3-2,CASSQRAGGTGGTAGANVLTF,TGTGCCAGCAGCCAACGGGCCGGGGGGACAGGGGGCACGGCTGGGGCCAACGTCCTGACTTTC
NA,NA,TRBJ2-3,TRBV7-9,CASSLGGYTQYF,TGTGCCAGCAGCTTAGGCGGTTATACGCAGTATTTT
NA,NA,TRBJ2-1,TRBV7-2,CASSLDGGYEQFF,TGTGCCAGCAGCTTAGACGGGGGTTATGAGCAGTTCTTC
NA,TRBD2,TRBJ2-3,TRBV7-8,CASSPGVAGVGDTQYF,TGTGCCAGCAGCCCCGGAGTAGCGGGGGTTGGGGATACGCAGTATTTT
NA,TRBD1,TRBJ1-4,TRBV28,CASSSRSDRGVEKLFF,TGTGCCAGCAGTTCTCGGAGTGACAGGGGGGTAGAAAAACTGTTTTTT
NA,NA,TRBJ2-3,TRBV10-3,CAISEGQGITDTQYF,TGTGCCATCAGTGAGGGTCAGGGGATCACAGATACGCAGTATTTT
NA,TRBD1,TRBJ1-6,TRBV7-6,CASSLGGDRNSPLHF,TGTGCCAGCAGCTTAGGTGGGGACAGGAATTCACCCCTCCACTTT
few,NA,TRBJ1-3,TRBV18,CASSRFGPGAGNTIYF,TGTGCCAGCTCTCGCTTTGGCCCCGGGGCTGGAAACACCATATATTTT
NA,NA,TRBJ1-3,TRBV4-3,CASSLSMSSGNTIYF,TGCGCCAGCAGCCTTTCGATGAGCTCGGGAAACACCATATATTTT
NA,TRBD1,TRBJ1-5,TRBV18,CASSHSGQGANSNQPQHF,TGTGCCAGCTCACATTCGGGACAGGGAGCCAATAGCAATCAGCCCCAGCATTTT
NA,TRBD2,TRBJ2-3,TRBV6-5,CASSSSGGRTDTQYF,TGTGCCAGCAGTTCTAGCGGGGGGCGCACAGATACGCAGTATTTT
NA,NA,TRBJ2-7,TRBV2,CASRPGVITYEQYF,TGTGCCAGCAGACCAGGGGTAATAACCTACGAGCAGTACTTC
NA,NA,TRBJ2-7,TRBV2,CASSEDRRGQGSYEQYF,TGTGCCAGCAGTGAAGACAGGAGGGGGCAAGGCTCCTACGAGCAGTACTTC
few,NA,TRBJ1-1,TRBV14,CASSQMTGPNTEAFF,TGTGCCAGCAGCCAAATGACAGGACCGAACACTGAAGCTTTCTTT
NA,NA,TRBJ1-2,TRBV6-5,CASSTGHGRTGYTF,TGTGCCAGCAGTACCGGACACGGGCGGACTGGCTACACCTTC
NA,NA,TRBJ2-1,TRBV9,CASSVYEYNEQFF,TGTGCCAGCAGCGTATACGAGTACAATGAGCAGTTCTTC
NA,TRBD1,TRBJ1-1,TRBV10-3,CAIKAGQGNTEAFF,TGTGCCATCAAGGCAGGACAGGGCAACACTGAAGCTTTCTTT
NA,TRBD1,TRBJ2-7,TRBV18,CASSPMGQINEQYF,TGTGCCAGCTCACCAATGGGACAGATCAACGAGCAGTACTTC
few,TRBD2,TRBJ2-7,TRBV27,CASSLVRAGPPYEQYF,TGTGCCAGCAGTTTAGTTCGAGCGGGGCCTCCCTACGAGCAGTACTTC
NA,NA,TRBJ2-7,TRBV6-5,CASRTGYRDGRGYF,TGTGCCAGCAGGACCGGTTACCGGGACGGGCGGGGATACTTC
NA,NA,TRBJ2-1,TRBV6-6,CASSRPLGPNEQFF,TGTGCCAGCAGTCGACCACTAGGACCCAATGAGCAGTTCTTC
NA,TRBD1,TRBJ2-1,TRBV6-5,CASRPGTGGYNEQFF,TGTGCCAGCAGGCCGGGGACAGGGGGGTACAATGAGCAGTTCTTC
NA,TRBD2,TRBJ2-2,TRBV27,CASRSGTSSRGELFF,TGTGCCAGCAGGTCCGGGACTAGCTCTCGAGGGGAGCTGTTTTTT
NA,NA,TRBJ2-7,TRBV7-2,CASSPWGGGHYEQYF,TGTGCCAGCAGCCCCTGGGGCGGCGGACACTACGAGCAGTACTTC